Detailed here is one T cell receptor (beta chain). Germline V lookup: CDR1 LNHNV, CDR2 YYDKDF (reference sequence). This CDR3 has 15 amino acids. V was shortened by 2 bases and J by 0 bases, with 8 bases between the two germline ends. The sample originates from a study of T cell changes during pregnancy in multiple sclerosis. The method was immunoSEQ multiplex PCR; TCRdb's version includes in-frame clones alone and lacks a portion of them. The data show over 100,000 clones, 80% to 95% seen once. The sample was peripheral blood, taken in the third trimester of pregnancy. The TCR sequence derives from a female donor with multiple sclerosis, enrolled in a pregnancy study. This chain connects TRBV15 to TRBJ1-3; D unresolved. The CDR3 loop is CATSRPGRSGNTIYF. Written as DNA, the CDR3 is TGTGCCACCAGCAGACCCGGTCGCTCTGGAAACACCATATATTTT. The whole variable domain, remainder taken from reference TRBV15 and TRBJ1-3, is DAMVIQNPRYQVTQFGKPVTLSCSQTLNHNVMYWYQQKSSQAPKLLFHYYDKDFNNEADTPDNFQSRRPNTSFCFLDIRSPGLGDTAMYLCATSRPGRSGNTIYFGEGSWLTVV.